This is a list of T cell receptor beta chains from one sample in a study of identical twins. MiXCR, run by TCRdb on the 5' RACE reads, gives a single entry per CDR3 protein. Here the sample spans roughly 350,000 distinct CDR3 sequences, about 12% being singletons. The same sample was also used in a study of yellow fever vaccine responses in identical twins.

The specimen sequenced was CD8+ T cells sorted from blood. The receptors derive from a woman between 18 and 29 years old in good health. The CDR3 runs from the conserved cysteine through the conserved F or W. D genes are given only for firm matches. Expanded clones get a size class; other rows say once, few or many, or leave the size out.

D gene	J gene	V gene	clone size	CDR3 protein	CDR3 DNA
.	TRBJ2-1	TRBV7-3	few	CASSLDPRWGDEQFF	TGTGCCAGCAGCTTGGATCCACGATGGGGGGATGAGCAGTTCTTC
.	TRBJ2-7	TRBV5-1	few	CASSLAGIQQYEQYF	TGCGCCAGCAGCTTGGCCGGTATACAGCAGTACGAGCAGTACTTC
.	TRBJ2-2	TRBV3-1	.	CASTQGSAGELFF	TGTGCCAGCACCCAGGGGTCGGCCGGGGAGCTGTTTTTT
.	TRBJ2-1	TRBV7-9	many	CASSLSETAYNEQFF	TGTGCCAGCAGCTTATCAGAAACCGCCTACAATGAGCAGTTCTTC
TRBD2	TRBJ2-7	TRBV12-3/TRBV12-4	many	CASTTGTRSYEQYF	TGTGCCAGCACCACCGGGACTAGGAGCTACGAGCAGTACTTC
.	TRBJ2-7	TRBV7-9	few	CASSLGFNEQYF	TGTGCCAGCAGCTTAGGATTTAACGAGCAGTACTTC
.	TRBJ2-3	TRBV7-9	many	CASIERTGVVADTQYF	TGTGCCAGCATCGAAAGGACCGGGGTAGTGGCAGATACGCAGTATTTT
TRBD1	TRBJ2-2	TRBV11-2	.	CASSYPRGPSDTGELFF	TGTGCCAGCAGCTACCCAAGGGGGCCTTCGGACACCGGGGAGCTGTTTTTT
TRBD1	TRBJ2-7	TRBV27	.	CASSPGQDGFYEQYF	TGTGCCAGCAGTCCTGGACAGGATGGCTTCTACGAGCAGTACTTC
TRBD1	TRBJ1-5	TRBV12-3/TRBV12-4	.	CASNDRGWDQPQHF	TGTGCCAGCAATGACAGGGGTTGGGATCAGCCCCAGCATTTT
TRBD2	TRBJ2-1	TRBV4-1	.	CASGGRGLAGDNEQFF	TGCGCCAGCGGAGGACGGGGGCTAGCGGGAGACAATGAGCAGTTCTTC
.	TRBJ2-1	TRBV9	.	CASSVGQSPFPEQFF	TGTGCCAGCAGCGTAGGTCAGTCCCCCTTCCCTGAGCAGTTCTTC
.	TRBJ2-3	TRBV28	.	CASSRGSDTQYF	TGTGCCAGCAGTAGAGGGTCAGATACGCAGTATTTT
.	TRBJ1-1	TRBV4-2	many	CASSQGFDTEAFF	TGTGCCAGCAGCCAAGGATTCGACACTGAAGCTTTCTTT
TRBD1	TRBJ1-1	TRBV3-1	.	CASSQGGTGGTEAFF	TGTGCCAGCAGCCAAGGAGGGACAGGGGGCACTGAAGCTTTCTTT
.	TRBJ1-5	TRBV15	.	CATSRDRASNQPQHF	TGTGCCACCAGCAGAGACAGGGCTAGCAATCAGCCCCAGCATTTT
.	TRBJ2-1	TRBV7-9	.	CASSPPVGWDYNEQFF	TGTGCCAGCAGCCCTCCGGTGGGGTGGGATTACAATGAGCAGTTCTTC
.	TRBJ2-1	TRBV9	few	CASSPGGALYNEQFF	TGTGCCAGCAGCCCAGGTGGGGCCCTCTACAATGAGCAGTTCTTC
.	TRBJ1-1	TRBV6-4	few	CASSMPEPLRNTEAFF	TGTGCCAGCAGTATGCCTGAACCGTTAAGGAACACTGAAGCTTTCTTT
TRBD2	TRBJ2-3	TRBV9	few	CASSVAGTIDTQYF	TGTGCCAGCAGCGTAGCTGGGACTATAGATACGCAGTATTTT
.	TRBJ1-1	TRBV4-1	.	CASSQVRTTEAFF	TGCGCCAGCAGCCAGGTGCGGACAACTGAAGCTTTCTTT
.	TRBJ2-2	TRBV7-9	.	CASSGQLQGITGELFF	TGTGCCAGCAGCGGCCAATTGCAGGGAATCACCGGGGAGCTGTTTTTT
.	TRBJ2-7	TRBV2	.	CASREPDRNSYEQYF	TGTGCCAGCAGGGAACCAGACCGGAACTCCTACGAGCAGTACTTC
.	TRBJ1-2	TRBV5-1	.	CASSSSSSVYGYTF	TGCGCCAGCAGCTCATCCTCCTCCGTTTATGGCTACACCTTC
.	TRBJ1-1	TRBV19	few	CASKFGIGDSSSF	TGTGCCAGTAAATTTGGAATCGGGGACTCTTCCTCTTTT
.	TRBJ2-1	TRBV6-6	.	CASSSVYNEQFF	TGTGCCAGCAGCTCGGTCTACAATGAGCAGTTCTTC
.	TRBJ2-7	TRBV6-1	few	CASSTTGFRIYEQYF	TGTGCCAGCAGTACAACAGGGTTTCGAATTTACGAGCAGTACTTC
.	TRBJ2-2	TRBV3-1	many	CASSQDTAVNTGELFF	TGTGCCAGCAGCCAAGATACAGCGGTGAACACCGGGGAGCTGTTTTTT
TRBD2	TRBJ2-1	TRBV7-9	.	CASSPTSGGRSEQFF	TGTGCCAGCAGCCCGACTAGCGGGGGGCGGAGTGAGCAGTTCTTC
.	TRBJ1-1	TRBV5-1	few	CASSLYQQGNTEAFF	TGCGCCAGCAGCTTGTACCAGCAGGGGAACACTGAAGCTTTCTTT
TRBD1	TRBJ1-1	TRBV4-1	.	CASSQMTGYTEAFF	TGCGCCAGCAGCCAAATGACAGGGTACACTGAAGCTTTCTTT
TRBD1	TRBJ2-3	TRBV24-1	.	CATSDLTGADTQYF	TGTGCCACCAGTGATTTGACAGGGGCAGATACGCAGTATTTT
.	TRBJ2-1	TRBV7-6	.	CASSPSGPERQFF	TGTGCCAGCAGCCCTTCTGGGCCAGAGAGGCAGTTCTTC
.	TRBJ2-7	TRBV4-1	few	CASSRGDNEQYF	TGCGCCAGCAGCCGCGGGGACAACGAGCAGTACTTC
.	TRBJ2-7	TRBV7-9	few	CASSSTMSSYEQYF	TGTGCCAGCAGCTCGACGATGAGCTCCTACGAGCAGTACTTC
.	TRBJ2-5	TRBV25-1	few	CASSVGLRYQETQYF	TGTGCCAGCAGTGTGGGACTGCGGTACCAAGAGACCCAGTACTTC
.	TRBJ1-6	TRBV21-1	many	CASIGRMINSPLHF	TGTGCCAGCATCGGACGGATGATTAATTCACCCCTCCACTTT
.	TRBJ2-7	TRBV2	.	CASLGRTYEQYF	TGTGCCAGCCTCGGGAGAACCTACGAGCAGTACTTC
.	TRBJ2-7	TRBV20-1	few	CSARDLTGPTYEQYF	TGCAGTGCTAGAGACCTAACAGGGCCGACCTACGAGCAGTACTTC
TRBD1	TRBJ2-7	TRBV7-6	.	CASSSTRTGNYEQYF	TGTGCCAGCAGCTCCACCCGGACAGGGAACTACGAGCAGTACTTC
.	TRBJ2-2	TRBV7-9	many	CASSLFRTSGNTGELFF	TGTGCCAGCAGCTTGTTTAGGACCTCCGGGAACACCGGGGAGCTGTTTTTT
TRBD1	TRBJ2-6	TRBV7-7	once	CASSAAGTGRSGANVLTF	TGTGCCAGCAGCGCCGCCGGGACAGGGAGGTCTGGGGCCAACGTCCTGACTTTC
.	TRBJ2-7	TRBV28	.	CASSFRIAGEQYF	TGTGCCAGCAGTTTTCGAATCGCTGGGGAGCAGTACTTC
.	TRBJ2-7	TRBV10-3	few	CAISESTAGSSYEQYF	TGTGCCATCAGTGAGTCGACGGCGGGGAGCTCCTACGAGCAGTACTTC
.	TRBJ2-2	TRBV7-9	few	CASSATAGELFF	TGTGCCAGCAGCGCAACGGCCGGGGAGCTGTTTTTT
.	TRBJ2-7	TRBV20-1	.	CSATDGYEQYF	TGCAGTGCTACGGACGGGTACGAGCAGTACTTC
.	TRBJ2-5	TRBV12-3/TRBV12-4	few	CASRQGAETQYF	TGTGCCAGCAGACAGGGAGCCGAGACCCAGTACTTC
TRBD1	TRBJ1-1	TRBV27	.	CASSFPTEGAGTEAFF	TGTGCCAGCAGTTTCCCCACAGAGGGGGCCGGGACTGAAGCTTTCTTT
.	TRBJ2-3	TRBV6-1	.	CASSAWGVGTDTQYF	TGTGCCAGCAGTGCTTGGGGGGTTGGCACAGATACGCAGTATTTT
.	TRBJ2-3	TRBV4-1	.	CASSPAARFTDTQYF	TGCGCCAGCAGCCCAGCGGCCAGATTCACAGATACGCAGTATTTT
.	TRBJ1-3	TRBV3-1	.	CASSQGRDPGNTIYF	TGTGCCAGCAGCCAAGGTAGAGATCCTGGAAACACCATATATTTT
.	TRBJ2-3	TRBV6-1	many	CASTPEETDTQYF	TGTGCCAGCACCCCGGAGGAGACGGATACGCAGTATTTT
.	TRBJ1-1	TRBV7-9	few	CAITSGVEAFF	TGTGCCATCACCTCCGGGGTTGAAGCTTTCTTT
.	TRBJ1-5	TRBV4-2	.	CASSQGRGWAASNQPQHF	TGTGCCAGCAGCCAAGGGAGAGGGTGGGCAGCCAGCAATCAGCCCCAGCATTTT
TRBD1	TRBJ2-7	TRBV19	.	CASGYRGSYEQYF	TGTGCCAGTGGGTACAGGGGAAGTTACGAGCAGTACTTC
.	TRBJ2-1	TRBV7-6	few	CASSSKRWDEQFF	TGTGCCAGCAGCTCCAAGAGGTGGGATGAGCAGTTCTTC
TRBD1	TRBJ2-7	TRBV4-1	.	CASSQEWGQAEDEQYF	TGCGCCAGCAGCCAAGAATGGGGACAGGCAGAGGACGAGCAGTACTTC
.	TRBJ2-3	TRBV6-5	few	CASSLSPLGDTQYF	TGTGCCAGCAGTTTATCCCCACTGGGAGATACGCAGTATTTT
TRBD1	TRBJ1-1	TRBV7-6	.	CASSLAVGTGYTEAFF	TGTGCCAGCAGCTTAGCTGTCGGGACAGGGTACACTGAAGCTTTCTTT